One T cell receptor (beta chain) is described in this entry. What antigen it recognizes has not been identified. Qualities for individual bases were not recorded, and no much larger clone is one base off. High-throughput TCRbeta CDR3 sequencing of frozen genomic DNA was performed by immunoSEQ, including PCR amplification, mapping, bias correction and internal controls. The original methods were these. Only productive rearrangements were retained, with each unique TCRbeta sequence defined by its CDR3 nucleotide sequence together with its V and J gene. For a sequence to be called donor-reactive, it needed a frequency of at least 0.01% and at least 5-fold expansion in CFSE-low cells compared with unstimulated pre-transplant cells. Minimum frequency thresholds were set for each subject based on the unstimulated sample with the lowest template count, ensuring at least 90% detection power. Repertoire turnover was measured by Jensen-Shannon divergence between the top 1000 TCRbeta sequences post- and pre-transplant. Changes in detection of donor-reactive sequences were tested with two-sided Fisher's exact tests. Not all clones reach the TCRdb copy of this immuneACCESS table, which keeps in-frame sequences only. Checked studies attribute under half of the gap to unresolved V genes and leave the rest unexplained. V and J calls and clone size are given by that table; D and trimming were obtained from the DNA. For this sample the table gives 90,000 to 120,000 clones, of which 75% to 90% were detected only once. The ten largest make up 0.99% of the sample.

The germline V gene provides CDR1 SGHTA and CDR2 FQGTGA. Trimming leaves V shorter by 6 bases and J shorter by 8 bases, with the junction holding 14 bases beyond the gene matches. The CDR3 covers 17 residues, taking in both the cysteine and the phenylalanine. The CDR3 DNA has 51 bases and is translated from base 1. This entry comes from a study of T cell clones after liver transplantation (dated by TCRdb to between 2017 and 2020). Turning to the overall study: The samples were obtained from ITN030ST, a randomized trial that attempted immunosuppression withdrawal within 2 years after liver transplantation. After a pre-transplant mixed lymphocyte reaction, TCRbeta sequencing was used to pinpoint donor-reactive T cell clones, which were subsequently tracked in post-transplant blood. Third party-reactive TCRbeta sequences were also identified from pre-transplant MLRs to serve as an antigen-independent comparator for donor-reactive sequences. Three of the eight recipients were HCV-positive; the others were transplanted for non-autoimmune, non-viral indications. Subjects received no induction therapy and standard immunosuppression until randomization at 12-24 months post-transplant. Tolerance was defined as complete withdrawal of immunosuppression for at least one year without a rise in liver enzymes beyond twice the upper limit of normal. Blood samples were taken pre-transplant, pre-randomization before withdrawal, and post-randomization after full withdrawal or failed withdrawal. Of the 8 liver transplant recipients making up the studied cohort, 3 were classified as tolerant and 5 as non-tolerant.

The label giving this sample's time point can be read as: pre-transplant. Unstimulated PBMCs, after thawing, were stained for CD3, CD4 and CD8 and then FACS-sorted into CD3+CD4+ and CD3+CD8+ populations. All 8 studied subjects were randomized to withdrawal of immunosuppression. The Qiagen DNeasy Blood and Tissue Kit was used for isolation of genomic DNA. Findings and caveats that apply to the study as a whole: Donor-reactive sequences declined more than third party-reactive ones, suggesting partial antigen-specific deletion unrelated to withdrawal success. Low numbers of available donor cells limited the measurable donor-reactive repertoire in a couple of subjects. Because allograft tissue specimens were not available, migration of donor-reactive T cells into the graft, rather than deletion, may have occurred. A significant post-transplant decrease in circulating donor-reactive CD4 TCRbeta sequences was observed in most of the 8 subjects, irrespective of tolerance or HCV status. When repertoire turnover was taken into account, detection of donor-reactive sequences was significantly reduced in 7 of 8 subjects for CD4 and in 8 of 8 subjects for CD8. Conclusions were preliminary, limited by small, heterogeneous patient numbers and non-standardized post-transplant time points.

The clonotype comes from a human donor who received a liver transplant. The sample was CD4+ T cells from blood, taken before liver transplant. In this chain, TRBV7-3 is recombined with TRBJ2-1, with 12 bases aligning to TRBD1. The CDR3 protein sequence reads: CASSGTGGSLRLHEQFF. The bases read TGTGCCAGCAGTGGGACAGGGGGCTCTCTCAGGCTTCATGAGCAGTTCTTC.